This T cell receptor (beta chain) was captured by sequencing in a study of shared clonotypes between healthy human individuals. General study findings and limits: Having only a few donors restricted how much genetic and exposure-history diversity was captured. Rarefaction exposed incomplete sorted-subset sequencing despite large depth. A handful of donors showed sharing of around 5% of naive CD4 clonotypes. Naive subsets usually exceeded memory subsets in estimated richness.

Germline CDR1 and CDR2: SQVTM and ANQGSEA. The length of the CDR3 is 14 residues. V trimming: 5 bases; J trimming: 1 base; junction bases outside the gene matches: 2. With respect to this clone: What it recognizes is unknown.

Measured with immunoSEQ multiplex PCR; TCRdb has only the in-frame clones, and not every one. The table has roughly 380,000 clones, around 96% seen once; the top ten hold more than 0.3%. The clonotype was recovered from a man under 40 in good health. Sequences were obtained from memory CD8+ T cells sorted from blood. Indicated subset: CD45RO+ cells pooled with CCR7-negative TemRA cells. The rearrangement joins TRBV29-1 to TRBJ2-2; 9 nucleotides match TRBD2. CDR3: CSVPTSGNTGELFF. The CDR3 coding sequence is TGCAGCGTTCCGACTAGCGGGAACACCGGGGAGCTGTTTTTT.